These 24 T cell receptor beta chains originate from one sample sequenced in a study of shared clonotypes between healthy human individuals. Profiling relied on immunoSEQ multiplex PCR, and the TCRdb table lists in-frame clones only, not all of them. This sample has hundreds of thousands of clones, with approximately 79% found just once. The sequencing sample was made of memory CD4+ T cells sorted from blood. Subset reported: CD45RA-negative fraction. The source is a man in his thirties or forties in good health.

The V call is TRBV5-1, the J call TRBJ2-1; TRBD2 matches at 7 bases. Germline lookup yields CDR1 SGHRS and CDR2 YFSETQ. The CDR3 length is 14 residues. V lost 4 bases to trimming and J lost 9 bases; unmatched junction nucleotides: 10. The CDR3 nucleotides are TGCGCCAGCAGCCGGGCGGGAGAAAGTTTTGAGCAGTTCTTC. Encoded protein: CASSRAGESFEQFF.

The chain links TRBV5-1 to TRBJ2-1, with D hard to call. The ends were cut back, 1 base at V and 6 bases at J, with 2 bases in the middle. Germline V gives CDR1 SGHRS, CDR2 YFSETQ. This CDR3 is built from 11 residues. The CDR3 protein is CASSLSNEQFF. The CDR3 nucleotides read TGCGCCAGCAGCTTGAGCAATGAGCAGTTCTTC.

Comments on this clone: Other DNA variants within this sample encode the same CDR3. J is TRBJ2-5 and V is TRBV5-1; TRBD1 agrees at 9 bases. The V gene's germline CDR1 is SGHRS and CDR2 YFSETQ. V was clipped by 0 bases and J by 1 base; unmatched bases: 1. The CDR3 runs to 15 residues. CDR3 amino acids: CASSLAGQGQETQYF. CDR3 bases: TGCGCCAGCAGCTTGGCGGGACAGGGCCAAGAGACCCAGTACTTC.

V and J are TRBV5-1 and TRBJ2-1, with 9 bases identical to TRBD2. The CDR3 sequence is 15 residues long. V lost 0 bases and J lost 6; bases outside the gene matches: 4. CDR1 is SGHRS, CDR2 YFSETQ, per germline. The DNA for the CDR3 is TGCGCCAGCAGCTTGGTTGCGGGAGGGGTCAATGAGCAGTTCTTC. Protein product: CASSLVAGGVNEQFF.

This clone has at least ten counts. The CDR3 region has the DNA TGTGCCAGCAGCTTATCCTTTTACGGGAGTAAAACAGATACGCAGTATTTT. Amino acid sequence: CASSLSFYGSKTDTQYF. This rearrangement joins TRBV7-6 to TRBJ2-3; tentative D call: TRBD2 (6 bases). CDR3 length equals 17 residues. Germline assignment: CDR1 SGHVS and CDR2 FNYEAQ. Trimming shortened V by 2 bases and J by 3 bases, and 18 bases separated the two germline ends.

The chain combines TRBV6-5 with TRBJ2-7; 16 bases match TRBD2. With 6 bases clipped from V and 10 bases from J, the junction kept 9 bases outside the gene matches. This CDR3 has 15 amino acids. Germline V CDR1 and CDR2: MNHEY, SVGAGI. The CDR3 is CASSGTSGRAPLQYF. The DNA of the CDR3 is TGTGCCAGCAGCGGGACTAGCGGGAGGGCTCCCCTACAGTACTTC.

J is TRBJ2-3 and V is TRBV14, with D perhaps TRBD1 or TRBD2 (5 bases each). V was shortened by 0 bases and J by 4 bases, with 11 bases between the two germline ends. The CDR3 runs 15 residues. Looked up from germline, CDR1 is SGHDN and CDR2 is FVKESK. CDR3 amino acids: CASSQELQGADTQYF. In DNA form, the CDR3 reads TGTGCCAGCAGCCAAGAGTTGCAGGGAGCAGATACGCAGTATTTT.

The chain employs TRBV7-8 and TRBJ2-3; D remains unclear. The CDR3 covers 12 residues. Per the germline V gene, CDR1 is SGHVS and CDR2 is FQNEAQ. Trimming stripped 6 bases from V and 2 bases from J, with 6 bases between. This chain's CDR3 is CASRRDTDTQYF. The CDR3 DNA follows: TGTGCCAGCAGACGAGACACAGATACGCAGTATTTT.

Comment on this clone: At one end, the junction sequence differs from germline, possibly due to a read error. This chain joins TRBV7-7 and TRBJ2-3, with 14 positions matching TRBD2. CDR1 SSHAT and CDR2 FNYEAQ come from the germline V gene (reference sequence). The CDR3 is made up of 14 amino acids. The CDR3 DNA is TGTGCTAGCAGCCCGGGACTAGCGGGAGAGACGCAGTATTTT. Translating gives CASSPGLAGETQYF.

This chain connects TRBV10-2 to TRBJ2-4, with D hard to call. In germline, CDR1 is WSHSY, CDR2 SAAADI. The CDR3 runs 14 residues. V shed 6 bases and J shed 0 bases, with 9 bases lying between them. The CDR3 sequence is CASSIQQAKNIQYF. For the CDR3, the DNA is TGCGCCAGCAGCATCCAACAAGCCAAAAACATTCAGTACTTC.

V usage is TRBV11-3 and J usage is TRBJ2-3; unclear D gene. CDR1 SGHNT and CDR2 YENEEA come from the germline V gene. The CDR3 length is 13 residues. V lost 5 bases to trimming and J lost 1 base, with 7 bases between them. The CDR3: CASSLVRTDTQYF. The DNA of the CDR3 is TGTGCCAGCAGCCTCGTCCGCACAGATACGCAGTATTTT.

This clone was seen a single time. The CDR3, as DNA: TGTGCCAGCAATATACAGGTGGGAGGCTACACCTTC. Its protein is CASNIQVGGYTF. This chain links TRBV2 with TRBJ1-2; possible D gene TRBD1, 5 bases. The germline V gene encodes CDR1 SNHLY and CDR2 FYNNEI. The CDR3 covers 12 residues. V was shortened by 7 bases and J by 8 bases, with 14 bases between the two germline ends.

The CDR3 sequence: CASSDPGLATYEQYF. For the CDR3, the DNA is TGCGCCAGCAGCGACCCGGGACTAGCGACCTACGAGCAGTACTTC. The rearrangement uses TRBV5-1 and TRBJ2-7, with 10 bases lining up with TRBD2. Germline V lookup: CDR1 SGHRS, CDR2 YFSETQ. The CDR3 runs to 15 residues. V was pared by 4 bases and J by 2 bases, with 6 bases of the junction left unmatched.

The rearrangement joins TRBV28 to TRBJ2-7; 8 positions match TRBD1. The trim removed 5 bases at V and 4 bases at J, leaving 10 bases unmatched. Germline loops: CDR1 MDHEN, CDR2 SYDVKM. The length of the CDR3 is 15 residues. The CDR3 DNA follows: TGTGCCAGCAGTCCCCCAGGGACAGGCCATTACGAGCAGTACTTC. Protein product: CASSPPGTGHYEQYF.

This clone showed up many times. The chain employs TRBV5-6 and TRBJ1-5; D gene unclear. Between the trimmed V and J ends, which lost 2 bases and 3 bases, there was a span of 6 bases. CDR1 SGHDT and CDR2 YYEEEE come from the germline V gene. This CDR3 is 13 amino acids long. This CDR3 reads CASSFWPNQPQHF. Written as DNA, the CDR3 is TGTGCCAGCAGCTTCTGGCCCAATCAGCCCCAGCATTTT.

The gene calls are TRBV5-1 and TRBJ2-2; D may be TRBD2 (5 bases). From germline, CDR1 is SGHRS and CDR2 YFSETQ. The germline V and J ends were trimmed by 2 bases and 4 bases, with 12 bases remaining between them. The CDR3 is 15 amino acids. As DNA, the CDR3 is TGCGCCAGCAGCTTAGGGCGGGCGGGCACCGGGGAGCTGTTTTTT. Protein: CASSLGRAGTGELFF.

The chain links TRBV7-7 to TRBJ2-3; the match to TRBD2 covers 9 bases. This CDR3 has 15 residues. Germline assignment: CDR1 SSHAT and CDR2 FNYEAQ (reference sequence). V shed 2 bases and J 4 bases; nucleotides not matched to a gene: 4. CDR3: CASSLLAGVPDTQYF. DNA of the CDR3: TGTGCCAGCAGCTTATTAGCGGGAGTGCCAGATACGCAGTATTTT. Full variable domain (rest looked up from reference TRBV7-7 and TRBJ2-3): GAGVSQSPRYKVTKRGQDVTLRCDPISSHATLYWYQQALGQGPEFLTYFNYEAQPDKSGLPSDRFSAERPEGSISTLTIQRTEQRDSAMYRCASSLLAGVPDTQYFGPGTRLTVL.

The J gene is TRBJ2-2, the V gene TRBV6-1, with 9 bases lining up with TRBD1. J gave up 5 bases and V 5 bases, and 6 bases lay outside the gene matches. The CDR3 runs 15 residues. Germline V lookup: CDR1 MNHNS, CDR2 SASEGT. The CDR3 spells CASSSRQGVTGELFF. The DNA of the CDR3 is TGTGCCAGCAGTTCTCGACAGGGGGTAACCGGGGAGCTGTTTTTT.

The chain recombines TRBV30 with TRBJ2-2; D not certain. The CDR3 is 12 residues long. Germline CDR1 and CDR2: GTSNPN and SVGIG (reference sequence). Trimming pared 3 bases from V and 7 bases from J, leaving 9 bases between. Written as DNA, the CDR3 is TGTGCCTGGAGGGTGGTCGACGGGGAGCTGTTTTTT. It encodes CAWRVVDGELFF. Supplemented by reference TRBV30 and TRBJ2-2, the full variable domain reads SQTIHQWPATLVQPVGSPLSLECTVEGTSNPNLYWYRQAAGRGLQLLFYSVGIGQISSEVPQNLSASRPQDRQFILSSKKLLLSDSGFYLCAWRVVDGELFFGEGSRLTVL.

This chain uses TRBV6-6 with TRBJ2-1; TRBD2 aligns across 7 bases. With V trimmed by 0 bases and J by 5 bases, 4 bases remained unmatched. Looked up from germline, CDR1 is MNHNY and CDR2 is SVGAGI (reference sequence). This CDR3 has 15 residues. Here the CDR3 reads CASSYSRLADNEQFF. The CDR3 DNA reads as TGTGCCAGCAGTTACTCGAGGCTAGCGGACAATGAGCAGTTCTTC.

Points on this clone: This specimen includes other DNA sequences encoding the same CDR3. The CDR3 DNA reads TGCGCCAGCAGCTTGGGAGGGTTATACAATGAGCAGTTCTTC. Translation gives CASSLGGLYNEQFF. The chain links TRBV5-1 to TRBJ2-1, with D tentatively TRBD2 (5 bases). CDR1 is SGHRS, CDR2 YFSETQ, per germline. The germline V and J ends were trimmed by 0 bases and 4 bases, with 8 bases remaining between them. This CDR3 has 14 amino acids.

The count of this clone is one. This chain uses TRBV7-7 with TRBJ1-2; 9 bases agree with TRBD1. The CDR3 spans 14 residues. Germline CDR1 is SSHAT and CDR2 is FNYEAQ (reference sequence). Losses at the gene ends were 5 bases for V and 5 bases for J; bases not matched to a gene: 6. The CDR3 sequence: CASSPIDRGYGYTF. CDR3 bases: TGTGCCAGCAGCCCGATTGACAGGGGGTATGGCTACACCTTC.

This clone was detected only once. This chain connects TRBV10-2 to TRBJ1-5, with D maybe TRBD1 (5 bases). V lost 2 bases and J lost 4, with 9 bases in between. CDR1 WSHSY and CDR2 SAAADI come from the germline V gene. The CDR3 loop spans 14 amino acids. This CDR3 reads CASSEAGLNQPQHF. Written as DNA, the CDR3 is TGCGCCAGCAGTGAGGCAGGGTTAAATCAGCCCCAGCATTTT.

The rearrangement links TRBV7-9 to TRBJ2-3; D is possibly TRBD1 (5 bases). The CDR3 totals 19 residues. Germline V gene sequence: CDR1 SEHNR, CDR2 FQNEAQ (reference sequence). V was clipped by 5 bases and J by 0 bases, with 24 bases between them. In nucleotides, the CDR3 is TGTGCCAGCAGCCCAACAAGGGGCCTGCCCGCCTGGAGCACAGATACGCAGTATTTT. This gives the protein CASSPTRGLPAWSTDTQYF.